This T cell receptor beta chain emerged from a study of PD-1 blockade in classical Hodgkin lymphoma (dated by TCRdb to the early 2020s). Looking at the study overall: Nivolumab dosing was 3 mg/kg intravenously every 2 weeks, continuing until either disease progression or unacceptable toxicity. To define a peripheral blood immune signature of response to PD-1 blockade in classical Hodgkin lymphoma, the study combined TCR beta sequencing with CyTOF.

Explained via the paper, the time point label denotes: cycle 1 day 1 (C1D1), immediately before nivolumab initiation. Every trial patient had relapsed after autologous stem cell transplantation, and cohorts A, B and C differed in prior brentuximab vedotin exposure. A total of around 59 patients with relapsed/refractory classical Hodgkin lymphoma made up the trial cohort, and each patient's best overall response was complete response, partial response or progressive disease. In the multi-cohort phase II CheckMate 205 trial, trial patients received single-agent nivolumab. An independent review committee assessed best overall response by applying the 2007 International Working Group response criteria. Trial PBMCs were obtained immediately prior to nivolumab initiation (C1D1) and on therapy at cycle 2 day 1 and cycle 4 day 1. Peripheral blood was collected in 8 mL Vacutainer Cell Preparation Tubes, from which PBMCs were isolated by centrifugation and then cryopreserved.

What the study reported, not specific to this receptor: CD4+ but not CD8+ TCR diversity rose significantly by C4D1 (p=0.0027 vs p=0.16), most apparent in complete responders (p=0.02). Baseline TCR diversity was reported as lower in newly diagnosed patients than in healthy donors, and lower still in relapsed/refractory patients. Diversity was lower in patients who began nivolumab less than 1 year after ASCT, so these patients were left out of later analyses to avoid confounding by immune reconstitution. Only a single clinical trial cohort was studied, and what caused the repertoire differences, possibly disease activity or prior therapy, remained undefined. Among trial patients, those achieving complete response had baseline diversity similar to that of newly diagnosed patients, while diversity was significantly lower in partial responders and progressors.

The Qiagen DNeasy kit was used to extract genomic DNA both from unsorted PBMCs and from the negatively selected CD4+ and CD8+ fractions. Using primers that anneal to V and J segments, immunoSEQ multiplex PCR amplified the TCR beta CDR3 regions. A synthetic immune receptor repertoire was used to minimize amplification bias, and any residual bias was removed computationally once sequencing was done. Per the authors' processing: Repertoire diversity was quantified as the Shannon entropy index using custom Python scripts. The unsorted, CD4+ and CD8+ repertoires were each analyzed separately, with the exception of combined analyses, where CD4+ and CD8+ sequences were merged in silico. A clone was considered expanded if an increase in frequency of at least 2-fold after treatment relative to C1D1 was found, and a pseudocount of 0.5 was applied to clones undetected at baseline. Singleton clones were defined as clones with 0 or 1 copy at C1D1, and non-singleton clones were defined as clones with 2 or more copies. Clones expanded in unsorted samples were assigned a CD4+, CD8+ or unknown annotation through matching of protein sequences in sorted samples from the same patient. Wilcoxon tests on paired samples were used to test changes in diversity from C1D1 to C4D1. TCRdb limited this immuneACCESS table to in-frame rearrangements with V and J called. A share of clones is missing; checked studies link under half to unresolved V genes, and the rest is unexplained. The V and J calls and clone size were taken over from that table, and D and trimming were inferred from the DNA. This sample comprises about 46,000 clones, approximately 73% of them detected only once. 11% of the sample lies in the top ten.

The germline V gene (reference sequence) supplies CDR1 MNHEY and CDR2 SMNVEV. The CDR3 contains 15 residues, cysteine and phenylalanine counted. Only CDR3 DNA is held: 45 bases, read in frame from base 1. V is cut back by 11 bases and J by 2 bases, with 9 bases in the junction unmatched. Points on this clone: Its antigen remains unidentified. Base quality data are lacking; no much larger clone is found one base away.

The chain links TRBV27 with TRBJ2-2, and 9 junction bases match TRBD1. The source was peripheral blood mononuclear cells (PBMCs), collected at baseline. The sequence was collected from a human donor with classical Hodgkin lymphoma. Here is the DNA: TGTGCCTCCACGTGGGGACAGGGTAACACCGGGGAGCTGTTTTTT. Translated, it reads CASTWGQGNTGELFF.